A selection of T cell receptor beta chains follows, all from one sample in a study of breast tumors, draining lymph nodes, adjacent tissues. TCRdb processed the multiplex PCR reads anew with MiXCR; each CDR3 protein has one entry. The sample has roughly 220,000 distinct CDR3 sequences, under 40% seen once. Sequenced: axillary lymph node tissue. The receptors here all came from a female donor with breast cancer. Some clones in this sample may be carry-over from other donors' samples. Each CDR3 is given with its conserved first and last residue. The D gene is left open where the match is weak. Rows give clone size only sometimes, using once, few, many, or a class for an expanded clone.

d_call clone_size j_call v_call cdr3_nt cdr3_aa
- - TRBJ1-4 TRBV2 TGTGCCAGCAGCGCGGGTGACGAAAAACTGTTTTTT CASSAGDEKLFF
TRBD2 many TRBJ2-2 TRBV11-2 TGTGCCAGCAGCGCCCGTGGGACTAGCGTAAACGGGGAGCTGTTTTTT CASSARGTSVNGELFF
TRBD1 many TRBJ2-1 TRBV2 TGTGCCAGCAGTGAACCAGGGGGTGTGAAAGATGAGCAGTTCTTC CASSEPGGVKDEQFF
- - TRBJ2-5 TRBV7-2 TGTGCCAACAGCCGCGGACGGCAGAGGATACAAGAGACCCGGTACTTC CANSRGRQRIQETRYF
- - TRBJ2-7 TRBV19 TGTGCCAGTAGTATTGGCAGGGCCGCCTACGAGCAGTACTTC CASSIGRAAYEQYF
TRBD1 many TRBJ2-3 TRBV19 TGTGCCAGTAGTATACCCCTCCGGGACAGGGGCACAGATACGCAGTATTTT CASSIPLRDRGTDTQYF
- many TRBJ2-1 TRBV20-1 TGCAGTGCTCCAACCGGAAGCTCCTACAATGAGCAGTTCTTC CSAPTGSSYNEQFF
- - TRBJ2-5 TRBV7-7 TGTGCTAGCAGCTCCGTCTTCGGGTACCAAGAGACCCAGTACTTC CASSSVFGYQETQYF
- - TRBJ1-6 TRBV28 TGTGCCAGCAGTTCCCAGGGTTTGAATTCACCCCTCCACTTT CASSSQGLNSPLHF
TRBD1 many TRBJ1-2 TRBV6-6 TGTGCCAGCAGACCTACCTGGACAGGGGATGGCTACACCTTC CASRPTWTGDGYTF
- - TRBJ1-3 TRBV5-1 TGCGCCAGCAGCTTGGCCGGCAGGGGACCGGGGAGCTCTGGAAACACCATATATTTT CASSLAGRGPGSSGNTIYF
- many TRBJ1-2 TRBV5-1 TGCGCCAGCAGCGTCTCCGGGACATACTATGGCTACACCTTC CASSVSGTYYGYTF
- many TRBJ2-1 TRBV11-3 TGTGCCAGCAGCCCCCTTGGGGAGCGGCTATACAATGAGCAGTTCTTC CASSPLGERLYNEQFF
TRBD2 - TRBJ2-3 TRBV2 TGTGCCAGCAGTGAAACTAGCGGGGGGACTAGCACAGATACGCAGTATTTT CASSETSGGTSTDTQYF
- few TRBJ2-4 TRBV19 TGTGCCAGTAGTATACAGGGTGGGAACATTCAGTACTTC CASSIQGGNIQYF
- many TRBJ2-5 TRBV7-9 TGTGCCAGCAGCTTAGGGAGCGGTGTTGTTCAAGAGACCCAGTACTTC CASSLGSGVVQETQYF
- - TRBJ2-5 TRBV7-2 TGTGCCAGCAGGCGAGAAGAGACCCAGTACTTC CASRREETQYF
- - TRBJ1-2 TRBV4-3 TGCGCCAGCAAAGGGTACCAACACAGGTCGAGAGTCTATGGCTACACCTTC CASKGYQHRSRVYGYTF
- many TRBJ2-7 TRBV12-3/TRBV12-4 TGTGCCAGCGGTTATGGACACTACGAGCAGTACTTC CASGYGHYEQYF
TRBD2 few TRBJ2-7 TRBV5-4 TGTGCCAGCAGCTTGTGGAGCGGGAGTTCCTACGAGCAGTACTTC CASSLWSGSSYEQYF
- many TRBJ1-2 TRBV4-3 TGCGCCAGCAGCCCCGACCCACAGCTAGTCTATGGCTACACCTTC CASSPDPQLVYGYTF
- few TRBJ2-7 TRBV19 TGTGCCAGTAGTATAGATCGCGGCGAGCAGTACTTC CASSIDRGEQYF
TRBD2 - TRBJ2-7 TRBV14 TGTGCCAGCAGTTCACGACTAGCGGGACCCCACGAGCAGTACTTC CASSSRLAGPHEQYF
- - TRBJ1-5 TRBV7-3 TGTGCCAGCAGCTTACCTCGACTCCTTAGCCAGCCCCAGCATTTT CASSLPRLLSQPQHF
- few TRBJ2-5 TRBV5-5 TGTGCCAGCAGCTTCGGACAGGCACGCGGGGGAGAGACCCAGTACTTC CASSFGQARGGETQYF
TRBD2 many TRBJ2-5 TRBV3-1 TGTGCCAGCATAGGTAGCGGGAAAGAGACCCAGTACTTC CASIGSGKETQYF
TRBD1 few TRBJ2-1 TRBV10-1 TGCGCCAGCAGTGAGTCGAGAGACAGGGGGCAGTTCTTC CASSESRDRGQFF
- many TRBJ2-1 TRBV7-8 TGTGCCAGCAGCTTAATTTTAAGGGCCCGCCTGTCCCCGTACAATGAGCAGTTCTTC CASSLILRARLSPYNEQFF
- once TRBJ1-1 TRBV19 TGTGCCAGTAGTACGTGGGGCGCTACTGAAGCTTTCTTT CASSTWGATEAFF
- few TRBJ2-2 TRBV6-6 TGTGCCAGCAGTCACTCGAGTATCACCGGGGAGCTGTTTTTT CASSHSSITGELFF
- many TRBJ2-7 TRBV5-1 TGCGCCAGCAGCCGAGCCGGGACATCGAGCTCCTACGAGCAGTACTTC CASSRAGTSSSYEQYF
TRBD1 few TRBJ1-1 TRBV20-1 TGCAGTGCGGGACTGAGGGGGCGTAACACTGAAGCTTTCTTT CSAGLRGRNTEAFF
- many TRBJ1-5 TRBV6-6 TGTGCCAGCAGTGACAATCTCCAGCCCCAGCATTTT CASSDNLQPQHF
- - TRBJ2-1 TRBV11-2 TGTGCCAGCAGCTTAGCGGGATCAGCATTTTCCCTTGTCTCATTC CASSLAGSAFSLVSF
TRBD1 - TRBJ1-5 TRBV5-1 TGCGCCAGCAGCGACTCCGGGACAGGGAACCAGCCCCAGCATTTT CASSDSGTGNQPQHF
- many TRBJ2-6 TRBV3-1 TGTGCCAGCAGCCAGGGGAGTGGGGCCAACGTCCTGACTTTC CASSQGSGANVLTF
- many TRBJ2-1 TRBV19 TGTGCCAGTAGGTCCCCTGTATACAATGAGCAGTTCTTC CASRSPVYNEQFF
- many TRBJ1-6 TRBV6-5 TGTGCCAGCAGTTACTCGAACCCGGGGGGATTAGGTAATTCACCCCTCCACTTT CASSYSNPGGLGNSPLHF
TRBD2 once TRBJ2-7 TRBV20-1 TGCAGTGCTAGAGATCTGGCTAGCGGAGGCGAGCAGTACTTC CSARDLASGGEQYF
TRBD2 - TRBJ2-1 TRBV10-1 TGCGCCAGCAGTGAGGCTGGGAGGGGTGAGCAGTTCTTC CASSEAGRGEQFF
TRBD1 medium-sized TRBJ1-3 TRBV10-3 TGTGCCATCAGTGGGACAGGGAATGGAAACACCATATATTTT CAISGTGNGNTIYF
- many TRBJ1-5 TRBV12-5 TGTGCTAGTGGTTTGGTACTAGGCAGGGGATCAGTTCAGCCCCAGCATTTT CASGLVLGRGSVQPQHF
- many TRBJ2-1 TRBV5-1 TGCGCCAGCAGCTTCGGGGAGCGACTCCCAAAATACAATGAGCAGTTCTTC CASSFGERLPKYNEQFF
TRBD1 - TRBJ2-1 TRBV24-1 TGTGCCACCAGTGATGCCAGGGGGCGCGGGTCCTACAATGAGCAGTTCTTC CATSDARGRGSYNEQFF
- - TRBJ1-5 TRBV15 TGTGCCACCAGCAGCTTAGCGCAGAATCAGCCCCAGCATTTT CATSSLAQNQPQHF
- few TRBJ1-3 TRBV30 TGTGCCTGGAGTCGCCCGGCTGGAAACACCATATATTTT CAWSRPAGNTIYF
TRBD1 - TRBJ1-4 TRBV19 TGTGCCAGTAGGGCCGGGACAGTTGAAAAACTGTTTTTT CASRAGTVEKLFF
TRBD2 many TRBJ2-7 TRBV5-1 TGCGCCAGCAGCTCCACTAGCGGGAGGGCATACGAGCAGTACTTC CASSSTSGRAYEQYF
- - TRBJ2-7 TRBV3-1 TGTGCCAGCAGCCAAGCTTCCTCCTACGAGCAGTGCTTC CASSQASSYEQCF